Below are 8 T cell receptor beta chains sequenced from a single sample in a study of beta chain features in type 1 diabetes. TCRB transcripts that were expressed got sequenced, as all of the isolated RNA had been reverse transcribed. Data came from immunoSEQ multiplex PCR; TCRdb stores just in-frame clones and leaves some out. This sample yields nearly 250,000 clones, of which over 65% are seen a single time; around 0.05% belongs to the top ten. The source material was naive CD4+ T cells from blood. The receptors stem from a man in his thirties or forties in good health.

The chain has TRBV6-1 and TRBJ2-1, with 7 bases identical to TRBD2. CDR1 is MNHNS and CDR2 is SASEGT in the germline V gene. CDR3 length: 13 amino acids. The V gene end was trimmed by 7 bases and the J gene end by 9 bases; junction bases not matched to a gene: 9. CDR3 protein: CASNPTSLREQFF. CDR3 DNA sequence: TGTGCCAGCAACCCGACTAGCCTTCGTGAGCAGTTCTTC.

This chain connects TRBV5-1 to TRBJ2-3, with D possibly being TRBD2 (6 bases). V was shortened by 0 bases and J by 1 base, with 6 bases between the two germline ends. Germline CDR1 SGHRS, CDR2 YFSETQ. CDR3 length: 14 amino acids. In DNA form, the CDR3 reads TGCGCCAGCAGCTTGGAGCGGGGCACAGATACGCAGTATTTT. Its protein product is CASSLERGTDTQYF.

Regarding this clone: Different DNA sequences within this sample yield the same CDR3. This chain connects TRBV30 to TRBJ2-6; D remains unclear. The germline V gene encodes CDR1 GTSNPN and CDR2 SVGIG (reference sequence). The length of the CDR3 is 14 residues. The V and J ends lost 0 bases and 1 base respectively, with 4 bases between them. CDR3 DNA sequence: TGTGCCTGGAGTGTAGGGTCTGGGGCCAACGTCCTGACTTTC. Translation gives CAWSVGSGANVLTF.

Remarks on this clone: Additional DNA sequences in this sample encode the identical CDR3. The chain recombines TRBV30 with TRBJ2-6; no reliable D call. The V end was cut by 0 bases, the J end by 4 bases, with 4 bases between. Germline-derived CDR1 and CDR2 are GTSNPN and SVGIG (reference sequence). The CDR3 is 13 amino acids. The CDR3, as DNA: TGTGCCTGGAGTGTAGCCGGGGCCAACGTCCTGACTTTC. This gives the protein CAWSVAGANVLTF.

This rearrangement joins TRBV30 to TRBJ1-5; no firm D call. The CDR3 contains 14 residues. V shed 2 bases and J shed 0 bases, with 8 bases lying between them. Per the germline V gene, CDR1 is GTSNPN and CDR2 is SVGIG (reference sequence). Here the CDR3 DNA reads TGTGCCTGGAGTCGAGAATATAGCAATCAGCCCCAGCATTTT. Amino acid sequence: CAWSREYSNQPQHF.

CDR3 sequence (DNA): TGCGCCAGCAGCTTGGGGATTGGGGACAGGAGCTCTGGGGCCAACGTCCTGACTTTC. This gives the protein CASSLGIGDRSSGANVLTF. V is TRBV5-1 and J is TRBJ2-6, with 8 bases matching TRBD1. CDR1 and CDR2 (germline): SGHRS, YFSETQ. J gave up 0 bases and V 0 bases, and 8 bases lay outside the gene matches. This CDR3 has 19 amino acids.

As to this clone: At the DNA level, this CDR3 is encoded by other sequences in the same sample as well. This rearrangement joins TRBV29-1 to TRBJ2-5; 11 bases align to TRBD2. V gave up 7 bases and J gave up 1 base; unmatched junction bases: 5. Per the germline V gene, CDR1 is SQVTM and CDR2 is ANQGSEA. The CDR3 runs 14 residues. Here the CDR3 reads CSGTGTSGQETQYF. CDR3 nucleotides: TGCAGCGGAACCGGGACTAGCGGCCAAGAGACCCAGTACTTC.

For the CDR3, the DNA is TGCAGCGTTGCCCGGCAGGCCCAAGAGACCCAGTACTTC. Translated, it gives CSVARQAQETQYF. V and J are TRBV29-1 and TRBJ2-5; D remains unclear. Trimming shortened V by 4 bases and J by 1 base, and 10 bases separated the two germline ends. Germline CDR1 reads SQVTM; CDR2 reads ANQGSEA. The CDR3 length is 13 residues.